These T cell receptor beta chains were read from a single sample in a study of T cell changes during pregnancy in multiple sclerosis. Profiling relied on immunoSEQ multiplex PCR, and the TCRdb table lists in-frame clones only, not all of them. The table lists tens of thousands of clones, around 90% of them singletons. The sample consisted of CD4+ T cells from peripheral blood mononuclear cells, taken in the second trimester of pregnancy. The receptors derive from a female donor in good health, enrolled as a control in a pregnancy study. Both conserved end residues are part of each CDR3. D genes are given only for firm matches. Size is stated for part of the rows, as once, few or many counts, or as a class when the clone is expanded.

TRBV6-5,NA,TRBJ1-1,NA,TGTGCCAGCAGTTACGGTCCTATGACACGAGAAGCTTTCTTT,CASSYGPMTREAFF
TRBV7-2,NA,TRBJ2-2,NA,TGTGCCAGCAGCCCCAGGATCGACACCGGGGAGCTGTTTTTT,CASSPRIDTGELFF
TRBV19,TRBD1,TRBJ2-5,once,TGTGCCAGTAGTAGCCCGGGACAGGGCTTGACGGAGACCCAGTACTTC,CASSSPGQGLTETQYF
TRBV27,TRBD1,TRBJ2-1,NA,TGTGCCAGCAGTTTATGGGACAGGGCATACAATGAGCAGTTCTTC,CASSLWDRAYNEQFF
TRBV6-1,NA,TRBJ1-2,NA,TGTGCCAGCAGTGAAGCGCCGGGGTATGGCTACACCTTC,CASSEAPGYGYTF
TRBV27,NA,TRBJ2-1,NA,TGTGCCAGCAGTCCTTGGGCCCAAAGGAATGAGCAGTTCTTC,CASSPWAQRNEQFF
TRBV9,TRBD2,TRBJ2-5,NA,TGTGCCAGCAGCCCTACCCCTAGCGGCCAAGAGACCCAGTACTTC,CASSPTPSGQETQYF
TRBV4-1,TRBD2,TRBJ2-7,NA,TGCGCCAGCAGCCCCTCCGGGACTAGCGATACTCGCGGCTACGAGCAGTACTTC,CASSPSGTSDTRGYEQYF
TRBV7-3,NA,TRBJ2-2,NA,TGTGCCAGCAGCTCACAGGTTCCTGGAGGGGAGCTGTTTTTT,CASSSQVPGGELFF
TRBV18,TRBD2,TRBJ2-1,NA,TGTGCCAGCTCACCTTACGGGACTAGCGGGATCAATGAGCAGTTCTTC,CASSPYGTSGINEQFF
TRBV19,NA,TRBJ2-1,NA,TGTGCCAGTAGTATAAGGGGGAGCTCCTACAATGAGCAGTTCTTC,CASSIRGSSYNEQFF
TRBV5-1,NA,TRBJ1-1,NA,TGCGCCAGCAGTCCTCAGGGTAACACTGAAGCTTTCTTT,CASSPQGNTEAFF
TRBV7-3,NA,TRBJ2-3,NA,TGTGCCAGCAGCCCAACGCGCGTTTCGGATACGCAGTATTTT,CASSPTRVSDTQYF
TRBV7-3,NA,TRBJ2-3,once,TGTGCCAGCAGCCCGACTGGCGGGGGCACAGATACGCAGTATTTT,CASSPTGGGTDTQYF
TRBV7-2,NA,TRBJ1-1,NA,TGTGCCAGCAGCTTCTCCAGGGGTGACACTGAAGCTTTCTTT,CASSFSRGDTEAFF
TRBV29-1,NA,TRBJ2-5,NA,TGCAGCGTTGGCTGGCCACAGCAAGAGACCCAGTACTTC,CSVGWPQQETQYF
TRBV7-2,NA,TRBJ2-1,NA,TGTGCCAGCAGCCTAGCCGGGGGACTGACATCCAATGAGCAGTTCTTC,CASSLAGGLTSNEQFF
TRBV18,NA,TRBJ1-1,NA,TGTGCCAGCTCCCCGAGATCGGACAGAACCTCGATAGTCTTT,CASSPRSDRTSIVF
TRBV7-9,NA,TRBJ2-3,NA,TGTGCCAGCAGCTTAGCTGGGAGGCCAGATACGCAGTATTTT,CASSLAGRPDTQYF
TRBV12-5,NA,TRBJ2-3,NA,TGTGCTAGTGGTTTGAACTCTAGGGCCAATCGGCGGGCAGATACGCAGTATTTT,CASGLNSRANRRADTQYF
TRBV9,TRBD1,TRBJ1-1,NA,TGTGCCTCGAGACAGGGGCCGAGGGACACTGAAGCTTTCTTT,CASRQGPRDTEAFF
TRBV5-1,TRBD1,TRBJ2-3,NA,TGCGCCAGCAGCTTATTGGTCGGGACAGGGGCCACAGATACGCAGTATTTT,CASSLLVGTGATDTQYF
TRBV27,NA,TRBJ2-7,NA,TGTGCCAGCAGTTTGGACGGAGCCGGCAAGGGGGAGCAGTACTTC,CASSLDGAGKGEQYF
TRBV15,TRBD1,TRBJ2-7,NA,TGTGCCACCAGCAAAGAACCGGGACAGGCGGGCGAGCAGTACTTC,CATSKEPGQAGEQYF
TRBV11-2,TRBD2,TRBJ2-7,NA,TGTGCCAGCAGCTTAGTGGCGGATTTTCCCGCGGGAGGTAGTAACGAGCAGTACTTC,CASSLVADFPAGGSNEQYF
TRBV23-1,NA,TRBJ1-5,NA,TGCGCCAGCAGTCAATCGGCGGGACCCCGGAGGGGATTGAATCAGCCCCAGCATTTT,CASSQSAGPRRGLNQPQHF
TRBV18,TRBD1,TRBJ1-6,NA,TGTGCCAGCTCACCAGCGACAGGGAATTCACCCCTCCACTTT,CASSPATGNSPLHF
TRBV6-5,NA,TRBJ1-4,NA,TGTGCCAGCAGTTTGACAGAACTCAATGAAAAACTGTTTTTT,CASSLTELNEKLFF